This T cell receptor (beta chain) was profiled in a study of cytomegalovirus exposure and HLA in healthy donors (dated by TCRdb to 2016 to 2017). Broadly, across the study: According to an earlier analysis of a few hundred of the donors, some 170 million T cells yielded 117 million unique TCR beta sequences and approximately 300 Gb of sequence data. Donor age, sex, ethnicity and CMV serostatus were compiled alongside the repertoire data. The number of typed donors differed by locus: about 620-640 for A, B, C, DRB1 and DQB1; some 500 for DQA1; some 610 for DPA1; and some 450 for DPB1. A later genetic analysis used genome-wide SNP genotypes for about 55% of the 666 donors, treating that subset as a discovery cohort. To predict cytomegalovirus infection status, the study combined high-throughput TCR immunosequencing, statistical association of individual TCRs with disease status, and machine learning. Across roughly 420 genotyped donors of the cohort, an average of roughly 230,000 unique TCR beta nucleotide sequences per donor were sequenced, and 15% to 20% of those sequences were non-productive. Roughly 5 DR-DQ haplotypes were handled as single units for association and clustering, since linkage in the cohort was strong. A separate validation cohort of approximately 130 different subjects was used in addition to the roughly 670-subject first cohort. All discovery cohort repertoires had been generated using a single sequencing platform. The study was designed to test whether signatures of past pathogen exposure could be identified by cataloging public T cell receptors. An early release covering approximately 600 HLA-typed donors comprised approximately 300 gigabases of sequencing data and approximately 80 million unique TCR sequences. The later analysis used no new phenotypic data to find candidate immune exposures, relying instead on TCR beta sequences and their occurrence across donors. The study used immunosequencing to profile the T cell repertoires of hundreds of subjects and linked those repertoires to cytomegalovirus serostatus. A later analysis re-examined previously published TCR beta repertoires from about 700 donors and added high-resolution HLA genotyping to investigate patterns of TCR occurrence. Both class I and class II loci were covered by HLA typing, at four-digit resolution. In an earlier analysis of 500 to 650 of the donors, high-throughput TCR beta sequencing was used to judge whether each TCR beta V gene segment behaved as functional or pseudogenic. The genetic ancestry cluster associated with self-reported Caucasian donors included over 65% of the roughly 410 genotyped donors. The paper's findings and limits, for the study overall: Across donors, most TCR sequences were observed very rarely, whereas some public TCRs were present in many individuals. The cohort was sequenced for TCR beta chains only, and without alpha or paired-chain data the features that could be detected were limited. Because HLA typing was unavailable for some donors at each locus, only the typed subset was used in association tests. When HLA alleles, especially DR and DQ, strongly co-occurred, attributing TCR associations to individual alleles was difficult. Because counts were too low, under 20 rarely observed V segments, including chromosome 9 orphons, were left out of the earlier analysis of about 620 of the donors. A cluster of highly shared sequence variants was judged likely to represent a technical artifact of the sequencing pipeline. The study gave a list of 150 to 200 TCR beta chains associated with cytomegalovirus. An earlier analysis of some 560 of the donors showed that most TCR beta V segments appeared in productive rearrangements either about 87% or about 30% of the time, which broadly matched IMGT annotations. In a later genetic analysis, a missense DCLRE1C variant was associated with V-gene and J-gene trimming of TCR beta chains, and the association was replicated in an independent cohort. A few of the identified cytomegalovirus-associated TCR beta chains were confirmed in vitro to be specific for cytomegalovirus antigens. A later analysis found that most CMV-associated TCR beta chains appeared HLA-restricted, with HLA associations seemingly driven largely by CMV exposure. A further reported finding was that TCR beta sequences accurately predicted the HLA-A and HLA-B alleles for most subjects in the first cohort. Linkage disequilibrium might explain the correlated functional status among segregating V segments, but an unknown experimental factor could not be ruled out. According to a later genetic analysis, donors in an Asian-associated ancestry cluster had fewer N-insertions in productive TCRs than the approximately 630-donor mean. In a later analysis, TCR association rates were found to vary across HLA loci, with the most associated TCRs seen for DRB1 alleles and the fewest for HLA-C alleles. At a false discovery rate of 0.05, a later analysis linked around 15,000 TCR beta sequences to specific HLA alleles. The presence/absence analyses assumed that sequencing depth was roughly uniform across donors, and that assumption may not be true. According to the authors, the approach could potentially be generalized to other disease states and immunological phenotypes. Compared with equally common non-associated chains, HLA-associated TCR beta chains in a later analysis were more clonally expanded and had lower generation probabilities. For the cohort, immune exposure information was limited to CMV serostatus. A later analysis reported that several top co-occurrence clusters appeared linked to parvovirus B19, influenza, CMV and Epstein-Barr virus. Cytomegalovirus status was reported to be diagnosed by the classifier with high specificity and sensitivity in both the original and validation cohorts. Some IMGT-functional V segments, including TRBV6-2 and TRBV6-3, could not be distinguished by the 87-base-pair reads and were therefore excluded.

The receptor library was made with the immunoSEQ multiplex PCR assay. For the multiplex PCR, a mixture combining 60 forward primers for TCR Vbeta segments and 13 reverse primers for TCR Jbeta segments was used. The CDR3 region of rearranged TCR beta genes was amplified from genomic DNA by a multiplex PCR assay. The amplified TCR beta libraries were sequenced on the Illumina HiSeq System as 87-base-pair reads. The authors' analysis ran thus. A later analysis tallied 75 million to 95 million unique TCR beta chains across the 660 or so repertoires, and some 10 million of those chains were shared by two or more donors. To remove PCR and sequencing errors, raw reads were error-corrected and collapsed into unique sequences using a nearest-neighbor algorithm that merged closely related sequences. CDR3 sequences were aligned to IMGT reference sequences to assign V, D and J gene segments. For a sequence to be retained, a match of at least six nucleotides was required to both a V gene segment and a J gene segment. Rearrangements were called productive when the CDR3 lacked stop codons and stayed in frame with V and J; all others were non-productive. Following IMGT convention, CDR3 was defined as the stretch from the second conserved V-encoded cysteine to the conserved J-encoded phenylalanine. In an earlier analysis of around 600 of the donors, sequences lacking an unambiguous match to a single V gene segment were excluded. In an earlier analysis of 450 to 750 of the donors, a V segment was called functional when productive rearrangements were above 56.7%, and segregating when the standard deviation between donors exceeded 5%. To diagnose cytomegalovirus status from the catalog of TCR beta chain sequences, a statistical classification framework was built. In a later analysis, TCR nucleotide sequences were compared against IMGT/GENE-DB human TR gene sequences so that V and J genes could be assigned. In a later analysis, CDR3 sequences and most-parsimonious VDJ recombination scenarios were assigned using the TCRdist pipeline. A later analysis defined each TCR beta chain by its CDR3 amino acid sequence plus V-gene family, and excluded reads lacking a unique V-gene family. In a later analysis, 550 to 650 highly shared, low-generation-probability nucleotide sequences were removed to address suspected cross-contamination and a sequencing artifact. In a later analysis, a clonal expansion index for each public chain was calculated from normalized within-repertoire ranks of inferred template counts. Generation probabilities in a later analysis came from a VDJ recombination model fitted to out-of-frame rearrangements, and those results were checked against IGoR. Hypergeometric tests were used in a later analysis to score TCR-TCR, TCR-HLA and TCR-CMV co-occurrence, with a repertoire-size bias correction applied to the TCR pairs. In a later analysis, false discovery rates were estimated by permuting HLA or CMV assignments 20 times. In a later analysis, co-occurring TCRs were grouped with DBSCAN, and TCRdist sequence similarity was added when clustering was performed within HLA-allele-positive subsets. For co-occurrence clustering, repertoires with fewer than 30,000 or more than 120,000 public chains were excluded, along with several repertoires with anomalous nucleotide sharing. The immuneACCESS repertoire file appears here via TCRdb, limited to in-frame rearrangements. These files lack a portion of the clones; in checked studies, under half of the deficit traces to unresolved V genes, and the cause of the others is not known. V and J calls and clone size are given by that table; D and trimming were obtained from the DNA. The sample data list hundreds of thousands of clones, and 70% to 90% of these were observed just once. The ten largest clones take up 0.24% of the sample.

The CDR3 starts with the cysteine, ends with the phenylalanine, and has 15 residues. Here the CDR3 DNA is all that survives: 45 bases in frame from base 1. The CDR1 and CDR2 encoded by the germline V gene (reference sequence) are SEHNR and FQNEAQ. V is reduced by 5 bases and J by 2 bases, leaving a spacing of 16 bases between them. In total, fewer than 750 healthy bone marrow donors made up the cohort. At the time of sampling, all cohort members were nominally healthy, though unrecorded immune exposures were likely present. The donor tested CMV seronegative and was one of the 352 seronegative cohort members. Every donor gave a peripheral blood sample, and the peripheral blood mononuclear cells from that sample were used for TCR beta sequencing. Genomic DNA extraction from the blood cell samples was performed with the Qiagen DNeasy Blood Extraction Kit. To note about this clone: Its antigen target is currently unknown. No quality values exist for individual bases; no much larger clone is one base distant.

The chain is made from TRBV7-9 and TRBJ2-7; TRBD1 might be the D gene, on 7 matching bases. The sample comprised PBMCs. The receptor was derived from a girl under 10 years old in good health and CMV-seronegative. CDR3 region: CASSAGGITPYEQYF. In nucleotides, the sequence is TGTGCCAGCAGCGCAGGGGGGATAACCCCCTACGAGCAGTACTTC.